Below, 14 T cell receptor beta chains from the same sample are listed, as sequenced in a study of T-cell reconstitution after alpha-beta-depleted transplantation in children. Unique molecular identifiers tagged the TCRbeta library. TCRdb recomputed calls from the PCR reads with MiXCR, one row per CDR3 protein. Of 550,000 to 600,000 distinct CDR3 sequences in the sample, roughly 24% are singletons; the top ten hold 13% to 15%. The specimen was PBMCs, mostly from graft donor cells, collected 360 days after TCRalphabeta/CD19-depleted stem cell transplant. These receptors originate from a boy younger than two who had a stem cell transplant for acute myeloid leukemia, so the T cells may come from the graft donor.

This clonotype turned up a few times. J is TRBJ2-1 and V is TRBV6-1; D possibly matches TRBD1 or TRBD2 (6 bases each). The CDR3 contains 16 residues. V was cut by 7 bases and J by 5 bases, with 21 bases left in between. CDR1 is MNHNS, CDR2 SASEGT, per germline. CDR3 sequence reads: CASTPARGGDNNEQFF. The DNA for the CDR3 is TGTGCCAGCACTCCCGCCCGGGGCGGGGACAACAATGAGCAGTTCTTC.

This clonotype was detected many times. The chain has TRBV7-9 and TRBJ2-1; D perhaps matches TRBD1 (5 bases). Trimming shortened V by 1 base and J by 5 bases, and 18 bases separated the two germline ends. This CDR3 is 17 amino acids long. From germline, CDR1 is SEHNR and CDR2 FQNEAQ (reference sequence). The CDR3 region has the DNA TGTGCCAGCAGCTTAGAAGGCAGCGAAAGGGGTCACAATGAGCAGTTCTTC. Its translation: CASSLEGSERGHNEQFF.

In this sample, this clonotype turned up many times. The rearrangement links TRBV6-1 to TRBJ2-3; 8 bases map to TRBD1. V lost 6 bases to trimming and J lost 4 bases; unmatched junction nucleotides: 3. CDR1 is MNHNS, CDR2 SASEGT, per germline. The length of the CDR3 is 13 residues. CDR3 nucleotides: TGTGCCAGCAGCAAGGGACAGGCAGATACGCAGTATTTT. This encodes CASSKGQADTQYF.

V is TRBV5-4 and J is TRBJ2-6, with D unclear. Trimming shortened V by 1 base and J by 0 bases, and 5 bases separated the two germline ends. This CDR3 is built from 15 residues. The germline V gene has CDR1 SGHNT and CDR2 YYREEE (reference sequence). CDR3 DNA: TGTGCCAGCAGCTTGAAGAGCTCTGGGGCCAACGTCCTGACTTTC. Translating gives CASSLKSSGANVLTF.

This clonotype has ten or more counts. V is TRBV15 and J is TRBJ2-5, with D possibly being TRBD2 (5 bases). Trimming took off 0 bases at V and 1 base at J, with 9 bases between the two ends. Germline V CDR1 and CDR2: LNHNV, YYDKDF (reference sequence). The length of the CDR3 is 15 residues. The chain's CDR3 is CATSRDFGIQETQYF. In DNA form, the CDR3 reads TGTGCCACCAGCAGAGATTTCGGGATCCAAGAGACCCAGTACTTC.

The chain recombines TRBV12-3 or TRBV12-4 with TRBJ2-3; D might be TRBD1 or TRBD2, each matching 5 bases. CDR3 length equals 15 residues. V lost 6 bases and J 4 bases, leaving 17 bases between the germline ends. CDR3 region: CASSPRGVSADTQYF. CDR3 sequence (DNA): TGTGCCAGCAGCCCGAGAGGGGTTTCCGCAGATACGCAGTATTTT.

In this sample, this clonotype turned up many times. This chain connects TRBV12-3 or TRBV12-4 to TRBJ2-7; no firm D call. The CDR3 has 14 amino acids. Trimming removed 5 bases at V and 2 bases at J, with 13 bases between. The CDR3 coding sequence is TGTGCCAGCAGTAGAGACACCGGACCCTACGAGCAGTACTTC. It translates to CASSRDTGPYEQYF.

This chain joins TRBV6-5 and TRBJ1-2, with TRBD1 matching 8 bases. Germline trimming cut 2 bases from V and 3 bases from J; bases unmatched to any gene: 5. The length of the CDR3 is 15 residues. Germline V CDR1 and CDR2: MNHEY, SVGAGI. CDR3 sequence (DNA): TGTGCCAGCAGTTACAGGGCAGGGGGCGACTATGGCTACACCTTC. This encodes CASSYRAGGDYGYTF.

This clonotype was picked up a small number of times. CDR3 region: CSADDRENSPLHF. The CDR3 DNA reads TGCAGTGCTGATGACAGGGAGAATTCACCCCTCCACTTT. This chain joins TRBV20-1 and TRBJ1-6; 7 bases align to TRBD1. CDR1 is DFQATT and CDR2 is SNEGSKA in the germline V gene (reference sequence). The CDR3 extends over 13 amino acids. V dropped 5 bases and J dropped 7; count of bases not matched to a gene: 5.

The CDR3 DNA follows: TGTGCCAGCATTGGGGACGTGGGGGTAGGCCGAAACACAGATACGCAGTATTTT. This translates into CASIGDVGVGRNTDTQYF. This chain uses TRBV28 with TRBJ2-3; D possibly matches TRBD1 or TRBD2 (5 bases each). Germline CDR1 reads MDHEN; CDR2 reads SYDVKM. The CDR3 extends over 18 amino acids. Trimming took off 7 bases at V and 2 bases at J, with 25 bases between the two ends.

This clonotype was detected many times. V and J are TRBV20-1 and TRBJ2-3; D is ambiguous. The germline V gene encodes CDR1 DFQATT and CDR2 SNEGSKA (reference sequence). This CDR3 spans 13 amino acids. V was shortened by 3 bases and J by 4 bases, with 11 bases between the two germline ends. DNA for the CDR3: TGCAGTGCTAGGACCCAATTGGCAGATACGCAGTATTTT. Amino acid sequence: CSARTQLADTQYF.

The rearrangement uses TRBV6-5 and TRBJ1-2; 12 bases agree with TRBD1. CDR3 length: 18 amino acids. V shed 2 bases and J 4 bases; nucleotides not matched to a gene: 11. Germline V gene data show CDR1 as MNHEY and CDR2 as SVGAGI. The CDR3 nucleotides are TGTGCCAGCAGTTACAAGGGGACAGGGGGCTCTTCCCTCTATGGCTACACCTTC. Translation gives CASSYKGTGGSSLYGYTF.

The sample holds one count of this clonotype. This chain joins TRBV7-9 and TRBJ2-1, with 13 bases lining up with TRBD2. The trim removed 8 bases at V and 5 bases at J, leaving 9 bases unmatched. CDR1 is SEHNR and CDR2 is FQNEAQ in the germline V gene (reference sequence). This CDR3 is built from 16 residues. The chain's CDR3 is CASGRNGLAGDNEQFF. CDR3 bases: TGTGCCAGCGGCAGGAACGGACTAGCGGGGGACAATGAGCAGTTCTTC.

The CDR3 is CAVRGQGVNQPQHF. CDR3 in DNA: TGTGCCGTCCGGGGACAGGGGGTTAATCAGCCCCAGCATTTT. The genes are TRBV12-3 or TRBV12-4 and TRBJ1-5; TRBD1 matches 11 bases. CDR3 size: 14 residues. The V and J ends lost 11 bases and 4 bases, in that order; junction bases with no gene match: 7.